Given below is one T cell receptor beta chain in context. The antigen this receptor binds is unknown. Within one base of it there is no much larger clone, and no base qualities were kept. These data belong to a study of cytomegalovirus exposure and HLA in healthy donors (dated by TCRdb to the late 2010s). Study-wide context: An earlier analysis of some 620 of the donors reported about 300 Gb of sequence data and around 100 million unique TCR beta sequences obtained from around 180 million T cells. An early release covering roughly 600 HLA-typed donors comprised about 310 gigabases of sequencing data and around 85 million unique TCR sequences. Of the roughly 400 genotyped donors, approximately 83% fell in the genetic ancestry cluster associated with self-reported Caucasian donors. The study was designed to test whether signatures of past pathogen exposure could be identified by cataloging public T cell receptors. The study used immunosequencing to profile the T cell repertoires of approximately 690 subjects and linked those repertoires to cytomegalovirus serostatus. A separate validation cohort of about 110 different subjects was used in addition to the approximately 700-subject first cohort. To predict cytomegalovirus infection status, the study brought together high-throughput TCR immunosequencing, statistical association of individual TCRs with disease status, and machine learning. To study patterns of TCR occurrence, a later analysis re-analyzed previously published TCR beta repertoires from 500 to 850 donors and added high-resolution HLA genotyping. Rather than using new phenotypic data, the later analysis identified candidate immune exposures from TCR beta sequences and from how often those sequences occurred across donors. To decide whether each TCR beta V gene segment behaved as functional or pseudogenic, an earlier analysis of over 500 of the donors relied on high-throughput TCR beta sequencing. Donor age, sex, ethnicity and CMV serostatus were compiled alongside the repertoire data. Genome-wide SNP genotypes for about 65% of the roughly 670 donors were used in a later genetic analysis, which treated that subset as a discovery cohort. Every discovery cohort repertoire had been produced on one sequencing platform. Class I and class II HLA loci were covered by the typing at four-digit resolution. The number of typed donors differed by locus: about 620-640 for A, B, C, DRB1 and DQB1; 500 to 550 for DQA1; fewer than 610 for DPA1; and roughly 490 for DPB1. A handful of DR-DQ haplotypes were handled as single units for association and clustering because linkage in the cohort was strong. On average, around 230,000 unique TCR beta nucleotide sequences were sequenced per donor among 398 genotyped donors of the cohort, with around 19% of those sequences being non-productive. Broad study findings and their caveats: A total of some 180 TCR beta chains were listed by the study as associated with cytomegalovirus. In a later genetic analysis, a missense DCLRE1C variant was associated with V-gene and J-gene trimming of TCR beta chains, and the association was replicated in an independent cohort. Several of the top co-occurrence clusters appeared to be linked to parvovirus B19, influenza, CMV and Epstein-Barr virus, according to a later analysis. The cohort was sequenced for TCR beta chains only, and without alpha or paired-chain data the features that could be detected were limited. The classifier was reported to diagnose cytomegalovirus status with high specificity and sensitivity in both the original and validation cohorts. According to the authors, the approach could potentially be generalized to other disease states and immunological phenotypes. Correlated functional status among segregating V segments might reflect linkage disequilibrium, but an unknown experimental factor could not be ruled out. A later analysis associated 16,951 TCR beta sequences with specific HLA alleles at a false discovery rate of 0.05. Roughly uniform sequencing depth across donors was assumed in presence/absence analyses, although this assumption may not hold. Across donors, most TCR sequences were observed very rarely, whereas some public TCRs were present in many individuals. A few of the identified cytomegalovirus-associated TCR beta chains were confirmed in vitro to be specific for cytomegalovirus antigens. According to a later analysis, most CMV-associated TCR beta chains appeared to be HLA-restricted, and the HLA associations seemed to be driven largely by CMV exposure. The only immune exposure information available for the cohort was CMV serostatus. An earlier analysis of 587 of the donors showed that most TCR beta V segments appeared in productive rearrangements either about 87% or about 30% of the time, which broadly matched IMGT annotations. A later analysis found that TCR association rates varied across HLA loci, with DRB1 alleles showing the most associated TCRs and HLA-C alleles the fewest. Some IMGT-functional V segments, including TRBV6-2 and TRBV6-3, could not be told apart with the 87-base-pair reads, so those segments were excluded. HLA typing was unavailable for some donors at each locus, so association tests used only the typed subset. A later genetic analysis reported fewer N-insertions in productive TCRs among donors in an Asian-associated ancestry cluster than the approximately 700-donor mean. Strong co-occurrence of HLA alleles, especially DR and DQ, made assigning TCR associations to individual alleles difficult. In a later analysis, HLA-associated TCR beta chains showed more clonal expansion and lower generation probabilities than non-associated chains that were equally common. A further reported finding was that TCR beta sequences accurately predicted the HLA-A and HLA-B alleles for most subjects in the first cohort. A cluster of highly shared sequence variants was judged likely to represent a technical artifact of the sequencing pipeline. Because counts were too low, about 15 rarely observed V segments, including chromosome 9 orphons, were left out of the earlier analysis of 587 of the donors.

Library generation was performed with the immunoSEQ multiplex PCR assay. For the multiplex PCR, a mixture combining 60 forward primers for TCR Vbeta segments and 13 reverse primers for TCR Jbeta segments was used. The CDR3 region of rearranged TCR beta genes was amplified from genomic DNA by a multiplex PCR assay. The amplified TCR beta libraries were sequenced on the Illumina HiSeq System as 87-base-pair reads. The study's processing was this. A later analysis counted about 80 million unique TCR beta chains across the 666 repertoires, and 10 million to 11 million of these chains were shared by at least two donors. Raw reads were error-corrected and collapsed into unique sequences by a nearest-neighbor algorithm in which closely related sequences were merged to remove PCR and sequencing errors. CDR3 sequences were aligned to IMGT reference sequences to assign V, D and J gene segments. For a sequence to be retained, a match of at least six nucleotides to both a V gene segment and a J gene segment was required. A rearrangement was called productive if the CDR3 had no stop codons and remained in frame with V and J, and every other rearrangement was called non-productive. CDR3 was defined by IMGT convention, running from the second conserved V-encoded cysteine to the conserved J-encoded phenylalanine. Sequences without an unambiguous match to a single V gene segment were excluded from the earlier analysis of several hundred of the donors. In an earlier analysis of several hundred of the donors, V segments were called functional above 56.7% productive rearrangements and were called segregating when the between-donor standard deviation exceeded 5%. A statistical classification framework was built to diagnose cytomegalovirus status from the catalog of TCR beta chain sequences. In a later analysis, TCR nucleotide sequences were compared against IMGT/GENE-DB human TR gene sequences so that V and J genes could be assigned. Using the TCRdist pipeline, a later analysis assigned CDR3 sequences along with most-parsimonious VDJ recombination scenarios. In a later analysis, every TCR beta chain was defined by the combination of its CDR3 amino acid sequence and its V-gene family, and reads without a unique V-gene family were dropped. To address suspected cross-contamination and a sequencing artifact, a later analysis removed some 620 highly shared, low-generation-probability nucleotide sequences. In a later analysis, a clonal expansion index for each public chain was calculated from normalized within-repertoire ranks of inferred template counts. A later analysis computed generation probabilities with a VDJ recombination model fitted to out-of-frame rearrangements, and checked the results against IGoR. In a later analysis, TCR-TCR, TCR-HLA and TCR-CMV co-occurrence was scored with hypergeometric tests, and a repertoire-size bias correction was applied to TCR pairs. In a later analysis, false discovery rates were estimated by permuting HLA or CMV assignments 20 times. In a later analysis, co-occurring TCRs were grouped using DBSCAN, with TCRdist sequence similarity added in when clustering inside HLA-allele-positive subsets. Repertoires with fewer than 30,000 or more than 120,000 public chains were left out of co-occurrence clustering, as were about five repertoires with anomalous nucleotide sharing. Drawn from immuneACCESS, this table holds only the in-frame rearrangements with V and J called that TCRdb kept. Clones are partly lost; checked studies trace under half to an unresolved V gene and leave the rest unexplained. The V and J calls and clone size are taken from that table; D and trimming were inferred from the DNA. This sample has about 90,000 clones in its table, and approximately 84% of those were observed once. Of the sample, roughly 2% falls within the top ten clones.

In total, roughly 710 healthy bone marrow donors made up the cohort. Cohort members were all nominally healthy when sampled, although unrecorded immune exposures were likely present. The donor was CMV seronegative and belonged to the group of 352 seronegative cohort members. A peripheral blood sample was collected from each donor, and TCR beta sequencing was performed on peripheral blood mononuclear cells. Genomic DNA was extracted from the blood cell samples with the Qiagen DNeasy Blood Extraction Kit. The CDR3 runs 14 residues from the cysteine to the phenylalanine. Only the CDR3 DNA is retained, 42 bases long and in frame from the first base. As encoded in the germline V gene, CDR1 is MDHEN while CDR2 is SYDVKM. V sheds 6 bases and J sheds 5 bases, leaving 16 bases between their ends.

Here the chain combines TRBV28 and TRBJ1-1; a tentative D call is TRBD1 (5 bases match). The sequencing input was PBMCs. The sequence was obtained from a man younger than 30 in good health and CMV-seronegative. The DNA sequence is given as TGTGCCAGCAGAACTGGCGGGGCTGGAACTGAAGCTTTCTTT. Its translation reads: CASRTGGAGTEAFF.